This T cell receptor beta chain was recorded in a study of glioma-infiltrating T cells. Regarding the study as a whole: Above-expected tissue-blood divergence occurred in all gliomas, most in low-grade ones. Tissue and blood shared very few CDR3 sequences.

Trimming took 0 bases from V and 8 from J, leaving 10 bases between them. The CDR3 covers 13 residues. As for this clonotype: As yet, its antigen is unknown.

TCR alpha and beta CDR3 regions were amplified from RNA using iRepertoire nested multiplex PCR. Tissue mRNA or PBMC total RNA, roughly 90-450 ng, went into one-step reverse transcription and amplification. TCRdb re-analysed the multiplex PCR reads in MiXCR, keeping a single row per CDR3 protein. The table lists some 190,000 distinct CDR3 sequences, around 32% of them singletons. Material for sequencing was glioma tissue, nonneoplastic brain tissue, or PBMCs (not recorded which). The source of this sequence is a human donor with low-grade glioma or glioblastoma, undergoing nonglioma brain surgery, or in good health (not recorded which). V and J are TRBV12-3 or TRBV12-4 and TRBJ1-2; maybe TRBD1 (5 bases). CDR3 region: CASSLAQGRGYTF. CDR3 sequence (DNA): TGTGCCAGCAGTTTAGCGCAGGGACGAGGCTACACCTTC.